This T cell receptor (beta chain) was documented in a study of T cells in women clearing cervical HPV infection. Study as a whole: Cases' blood sampling followed lesion detection by median about 150 days (90 to 200).

Study observations and caveats: T-cell numbers per sample were unknown and may explain richness differences. Effector/memory and HPV-specific T cells were not isolated, and association timing is unknown.

Germline CDR1 is SGHVS and CDR2 is FQNEAQ. V was pared by 5 bases and J by 8 bases, with 14 bases of the junction left unmatched. The CDR3 is 16 amino acids. Genomic DNA, averaging roughly 1,200 ng per sample, yielded TCR beta CDR3 via immunoSEQ. Sequencing used immunoSEQ multiplex PCR; TCRdb keeps in-frame clones, though not all of them. Recorded here are more than 25,000 clones; the top ten clones represent less than 8.5%. On this clone itself: Its antigen is as yet unknown. Coverage ceases 3 residues before the CDR3 finishes, and the germline J gene fills in the end.

The V call is TRBV7-8, the J call TRBJ2-1; TRBD2 matches at 8 bases. The source is a woman between 18 and 75 years old with a cervical HPV16 infection that either progressed to CIN3+ or cleared (not recorded which). The sequenced sample consisted of blood buffy coat. The covered CDR3 bases are TGTGCCAGCAGCAACTTCGCCGGGGGGGTAGAGGATGAG. As protein: CASSNFAGGVEDE. The entire CDR3 protein is CASSNFAGGVEDEQFF. The full variable domain, in which reference TRBV7-8 and TRBJ2-1 provide the parts outside the CDR3, is GAGVSQSPRYKVAKRGQDVALRCDPISGHVSLFWYQQALGQGPEFLTYFQNEAQLDKSGLPSDRFFAERPEGSVSTLKIQRTQQEDSAVYLCASSNFAGGVEDEQFFGPGTRLTVL.